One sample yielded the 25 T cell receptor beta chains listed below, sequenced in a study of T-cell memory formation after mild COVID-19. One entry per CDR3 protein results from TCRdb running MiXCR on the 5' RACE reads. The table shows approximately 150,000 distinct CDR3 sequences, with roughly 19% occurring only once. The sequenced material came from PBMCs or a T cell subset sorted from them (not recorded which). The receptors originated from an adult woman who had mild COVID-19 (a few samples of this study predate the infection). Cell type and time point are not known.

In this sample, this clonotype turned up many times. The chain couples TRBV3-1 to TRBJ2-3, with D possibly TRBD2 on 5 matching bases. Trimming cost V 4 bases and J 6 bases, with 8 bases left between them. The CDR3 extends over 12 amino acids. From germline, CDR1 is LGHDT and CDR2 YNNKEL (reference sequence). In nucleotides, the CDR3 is TGTGCCAGCAGCCGAAGGGAGGATACGCAGTATTTT. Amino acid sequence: CASSRREDTQYF.

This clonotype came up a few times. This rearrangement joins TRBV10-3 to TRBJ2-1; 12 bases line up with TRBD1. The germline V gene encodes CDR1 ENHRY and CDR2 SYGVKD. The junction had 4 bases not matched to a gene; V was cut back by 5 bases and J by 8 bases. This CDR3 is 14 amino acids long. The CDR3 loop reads CAISFGTGGYEQFF. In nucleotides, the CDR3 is TGTGCCATCAGTTTCGGGACAGGGGGCTATGAGCAGTTCTTC.

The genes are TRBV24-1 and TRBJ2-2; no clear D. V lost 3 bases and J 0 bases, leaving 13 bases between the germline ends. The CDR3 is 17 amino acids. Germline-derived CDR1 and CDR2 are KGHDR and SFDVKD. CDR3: CATSDPARTSNTGELFF. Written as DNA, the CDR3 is TGTGCCACCAGTGATCCCGCCAGGACCTCGAACACCGGGGAGCTGTTTTTT.

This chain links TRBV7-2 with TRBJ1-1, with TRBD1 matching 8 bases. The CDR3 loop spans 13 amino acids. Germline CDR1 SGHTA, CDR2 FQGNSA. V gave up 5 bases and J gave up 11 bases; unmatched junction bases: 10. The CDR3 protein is CASSTGTGEVAFF. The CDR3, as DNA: TGTGCCAGCAGCACCGGGACAGGAGAGGTGGCTTTCTTT.

CDR3 in amino acids: CASSAQGGDTQYF. The CDR3 bases are TGTGCCAGCAGCGCGCAGGGAGGAGATACGCAGTATTTT. This sequence joins TRBV7-2 and TRBJ2-3, with TRBD2 as a possible D gene (6 bases). The V gene's germline CDR1 is SGHTA and CDR2 FQGNSA. There are 13 residues in the CDR3. Trimming took 5 bases from V and 5 from J, leaving 11 bases between them. The whole variable domain, remainder taken from reference TRBV7-2 and TRBJ2-3, is GAGVSQSPSNKVTEKGKDVELRCDPISGHTALYWYRQSLGQGLEFLIYFQGNSAPDKSGLPSDRFSAERTGGSVSTLTIQRTQQEDSAVYLCASSAQGGDTQYFGPGTRLTVL.

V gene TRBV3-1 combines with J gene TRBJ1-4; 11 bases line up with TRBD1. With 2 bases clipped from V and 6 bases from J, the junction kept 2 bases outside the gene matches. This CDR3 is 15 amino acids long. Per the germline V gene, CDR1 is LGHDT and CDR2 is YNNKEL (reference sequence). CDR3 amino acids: CASSQPGQGDEKLFF. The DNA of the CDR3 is TGTGCCAGCAGCCAACCGGGACAGGGGGATGAAAAACTGTTTTTT.

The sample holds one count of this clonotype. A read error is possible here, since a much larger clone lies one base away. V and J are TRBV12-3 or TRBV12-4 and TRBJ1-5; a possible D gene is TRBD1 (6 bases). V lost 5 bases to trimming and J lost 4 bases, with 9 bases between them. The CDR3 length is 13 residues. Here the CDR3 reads CASSRQENQPQHF. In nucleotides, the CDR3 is TGTGCCAGCAGTCGACAGGAGAATCAGCCCCAGCATTTT.

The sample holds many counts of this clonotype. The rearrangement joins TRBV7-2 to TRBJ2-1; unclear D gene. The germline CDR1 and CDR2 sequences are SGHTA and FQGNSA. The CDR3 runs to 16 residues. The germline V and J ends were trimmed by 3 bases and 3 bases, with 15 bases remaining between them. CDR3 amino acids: CASSFRRLTNYNEQFF. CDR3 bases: TGTGCCAGCAGCTTCCGACGCCTAACCAACTACAATGAGCAGTTCTTC.

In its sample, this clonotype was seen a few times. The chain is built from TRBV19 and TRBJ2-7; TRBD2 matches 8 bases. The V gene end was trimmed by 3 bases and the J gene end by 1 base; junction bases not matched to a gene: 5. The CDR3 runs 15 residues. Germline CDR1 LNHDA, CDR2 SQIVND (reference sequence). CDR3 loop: CASSMAGGTSYEQYF. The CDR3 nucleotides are TGTGCCAGTAGTATGGCGGGGGGAACTTCCTACGAGCAGTACTTC.

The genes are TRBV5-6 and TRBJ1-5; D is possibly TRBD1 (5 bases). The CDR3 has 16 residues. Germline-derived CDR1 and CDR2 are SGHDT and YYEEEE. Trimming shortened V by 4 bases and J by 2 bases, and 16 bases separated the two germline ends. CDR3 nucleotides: TGTGCCAGCAGCGAGGGAGGGGTTTTTGGCAATCAGCCCCAGCATTTT. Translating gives CASSEGGVFGNQPQHF.

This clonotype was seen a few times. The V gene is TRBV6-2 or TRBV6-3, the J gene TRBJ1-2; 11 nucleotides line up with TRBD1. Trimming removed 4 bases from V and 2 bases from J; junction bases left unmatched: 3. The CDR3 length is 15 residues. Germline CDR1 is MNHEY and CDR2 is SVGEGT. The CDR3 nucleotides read TGTGCCAGCAGTTGGACAGGGGGCGCAAACTATGGCTACACCTTC. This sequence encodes CASSWTGGANYGYTF.

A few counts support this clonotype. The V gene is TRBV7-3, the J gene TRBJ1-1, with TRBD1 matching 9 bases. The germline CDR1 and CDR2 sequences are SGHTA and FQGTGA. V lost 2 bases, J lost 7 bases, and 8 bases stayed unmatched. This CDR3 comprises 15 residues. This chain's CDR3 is CASSLYGDRDSEAFF. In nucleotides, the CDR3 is TGTGCCAGCAGCTTATATGGGGACAGGGACAGTGAAGCTTTCTTT.

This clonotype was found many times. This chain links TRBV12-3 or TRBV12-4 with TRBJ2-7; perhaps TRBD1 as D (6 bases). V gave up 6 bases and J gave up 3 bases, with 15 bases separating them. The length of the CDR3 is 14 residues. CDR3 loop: CASSQDRRFYEQYF. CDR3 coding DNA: TGTGCCAGCAGCCAAGACAGGCGATTCTACGAGCAGTACTTC.

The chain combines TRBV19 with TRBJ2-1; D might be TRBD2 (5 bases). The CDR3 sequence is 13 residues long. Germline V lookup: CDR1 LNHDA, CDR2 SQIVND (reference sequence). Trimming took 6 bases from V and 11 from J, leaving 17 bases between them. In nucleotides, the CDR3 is TGTGCCAGTAGCCCCGCACTCGGGATAAAGCAGTTCTTC. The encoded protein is CASSPALGIKQFF.

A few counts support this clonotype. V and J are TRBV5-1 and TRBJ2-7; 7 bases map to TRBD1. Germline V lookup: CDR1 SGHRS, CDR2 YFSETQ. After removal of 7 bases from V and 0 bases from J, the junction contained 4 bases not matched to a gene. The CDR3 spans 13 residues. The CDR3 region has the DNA TGCGCCAGCCGACGGGACAGCTCCTACGAGCAGTACTTC. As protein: CASRRDSSYEQYF.

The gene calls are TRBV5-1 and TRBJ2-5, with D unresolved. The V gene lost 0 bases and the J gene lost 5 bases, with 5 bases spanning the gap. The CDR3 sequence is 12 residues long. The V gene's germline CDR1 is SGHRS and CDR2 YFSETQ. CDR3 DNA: TGCGCCAGCAGCTTGGACTGGGAGACCCAGTACTTC. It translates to CASSLDWETQYF.

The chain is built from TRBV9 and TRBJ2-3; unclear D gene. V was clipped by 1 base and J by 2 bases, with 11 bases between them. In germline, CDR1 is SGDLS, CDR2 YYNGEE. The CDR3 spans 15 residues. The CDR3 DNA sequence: TGTGCCAGCAGCGTATATCCATGGCCCACAGATACGCAGTATTTT. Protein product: CASSVYPWPTDTQYF.

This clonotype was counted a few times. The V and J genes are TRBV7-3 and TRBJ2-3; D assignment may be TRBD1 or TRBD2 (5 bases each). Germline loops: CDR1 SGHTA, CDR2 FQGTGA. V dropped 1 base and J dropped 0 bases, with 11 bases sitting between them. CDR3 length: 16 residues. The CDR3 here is CASSLNGAVSTDTQYF. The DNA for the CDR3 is TGTGCCAGCAGCTTAAACGGGGCGGTCAGCACAGATACGCAGTATTTT.

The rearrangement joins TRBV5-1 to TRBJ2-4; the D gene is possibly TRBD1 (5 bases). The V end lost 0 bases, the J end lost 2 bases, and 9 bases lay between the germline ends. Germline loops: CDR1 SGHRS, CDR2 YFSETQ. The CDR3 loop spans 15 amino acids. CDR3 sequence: CASSLGAGSKNIQYF. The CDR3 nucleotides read TGCGCCAGCAGCTTGGGTGCAGGGTCCAAAAACATTCAGTACTTC.

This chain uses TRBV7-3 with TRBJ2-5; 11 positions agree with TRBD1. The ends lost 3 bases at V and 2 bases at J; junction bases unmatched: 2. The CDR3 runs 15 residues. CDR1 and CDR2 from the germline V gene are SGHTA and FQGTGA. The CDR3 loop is CASSFGQGAQETQYF. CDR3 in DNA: TGTGCCAGCAGCTTCGGACAGGGGGCTCAAGAGACCCAGTACTTC.

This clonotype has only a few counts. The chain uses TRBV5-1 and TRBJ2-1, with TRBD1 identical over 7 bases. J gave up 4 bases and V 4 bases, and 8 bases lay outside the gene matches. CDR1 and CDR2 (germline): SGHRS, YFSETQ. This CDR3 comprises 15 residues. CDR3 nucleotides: TGCGCCAGCAGCCCCACAGGGGCCGCTTACAATGAGCAGTTCTTC. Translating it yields CASSPTGAAYNEQFF.

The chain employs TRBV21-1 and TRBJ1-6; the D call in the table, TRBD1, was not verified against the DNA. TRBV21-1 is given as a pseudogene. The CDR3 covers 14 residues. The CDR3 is CASSNRAGGSPLHF. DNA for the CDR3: TGTGCCAGCAGCAACCGGGCAGGGGGTTCACCCCTCCACTTT.

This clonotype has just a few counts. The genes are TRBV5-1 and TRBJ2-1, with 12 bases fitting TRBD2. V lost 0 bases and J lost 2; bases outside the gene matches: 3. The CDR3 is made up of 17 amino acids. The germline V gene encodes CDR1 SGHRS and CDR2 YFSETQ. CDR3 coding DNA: TGCGCCAGCAGCTTGGCGAGGACTAGCGGGGCCTACAATGAGCAGTTCTTC. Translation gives CASSLARTSGAYNEQFF. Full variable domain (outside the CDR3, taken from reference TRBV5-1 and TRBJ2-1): KAGVTQTPRYLIKTRGQQVTLSCSPISGHRSVSWYQQTPGQGLQFLFEYFSETQRNKGNFPGRFSGRQFSNSRSEMNVSTLELGDSALYLCASSLARTSGAYNEQFFGPGTRLTVL.

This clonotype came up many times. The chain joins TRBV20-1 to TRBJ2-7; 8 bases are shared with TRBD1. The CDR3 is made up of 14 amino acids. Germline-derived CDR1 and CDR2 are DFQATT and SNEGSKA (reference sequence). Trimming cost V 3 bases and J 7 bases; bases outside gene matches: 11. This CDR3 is CSARSDRGGLEQYF. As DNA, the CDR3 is TGCAGTGCTAGGTCAGACAGGGGCGGGCTGGAGCAGTACTTC.

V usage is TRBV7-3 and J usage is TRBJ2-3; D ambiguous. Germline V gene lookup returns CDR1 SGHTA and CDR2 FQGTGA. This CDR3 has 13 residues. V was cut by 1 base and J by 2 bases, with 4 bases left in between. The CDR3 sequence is CASSLMATDTQYF. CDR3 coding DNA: TGTGCCAGCAGCTTAATGGCCACAGATACGCAGTATTTT.